The 20 T cell receptor beta chains reported below all come from one sample, sequenced in a study of technical replicates of blood from a handful of donors (dated 2017 in TCRdb). The method behind the library was the immunoSEQ multiplex PCR assay. Entries here come from immuneACCESS through TCRdb and include only in-frame sequences with V and J called. Some clones fail to appear in such tables; in the studies checked, an unresolved V gene covers under half of the shortfall, and the cause of the remainder is unknown. For this sample the table gives around 73,000 clones, of which more than 90% were detected only once. Of the sample, around 4.6% falls within the top ten clones. Sequenced input: PBMCs. The receptors here all came from a human donor in good health. Some clones in this sample may be carry-over from other donors' samples.

This clone appeared once. Here the CDR3 DNA reads TGCGCCAGCAGTCAATGGAAGGACAGAGATGGTCAGCCCCAGCATTTT. Amino acids: CASSQWKDRDGQPQHF. The gene calls are TRBV23-1 and TRBJ1-5; possibly TRBD1 for D (6 bases). TRBV23-1 is an open reading frame whose function is uncertain. V lost 1 base and J lost 6, with 16 bases in between. CDR3 length equals 16 residues.

The chain links TRBV21-1 to TRBJ1-4; no check of the table's D call, TRBD1, against the DNA was made. TRBV21-1 is a documented pseudogene. This CDR3 contains 18 residues. The CDR3 DNA is TGTGCCAGCAGCAAAGCTCCACTTCCCGGGACAGGGGGTGAAAAACTGTTTTTT. This encodes CASSKAPLPGTGGEKLFF.

This clone has a single count. V gene TRBV2 combines with J gene TRBJ1-5; 9 bases are a match to TRBD1. There are 15 residues in the CDR3. Germline CDR1 is SNHLY and CDR2 is FYNNEI. With 7 bases clipped from V and 2 bases from J, the junction kept 6 bases outside the gene matches. The CDR3 loop reads CASNGQGRGNQPQHF. The CDR3 DNA reads TGTGCCAGCAATGGACAGGGGCGCGGCAATCAGCCCCAGCATTTT.

The chain combines TRBV7-3 with TRBJ1-2; no reliable D call. In germline, CDR1 is SGHTA, CDR2 FQGTGA. Trimming removed 0 bases from V and 0 bases from J, with 8 bases in between. The CDR3 has 15 amino acids. The CDR3 nucleotides read TGTGCCAGCAGCTTAACGGGTGGAGCTAACTATGGCTACACCTTC. This codes for CASSLTGGANYGYTF.

The chain couples TRBV6-6 to TRBJ1-5, with D maybe TRBD1 (6 bases). Germline CDR1 MNHNY, CDR2 SVGAGI (reference sequence). Deletions cut 5 bases from V and 3 bases from J, with 11 bases between. CDR3 length: 14 amino acids. The chain's CDR3 is CASSRGGNNQPQHF. CDR3 coding DNA: TGTGCCAGCAGTAGGGGGGGCAACAATCAGCCCCAGCATTTT.

This clone appeared a single time. CDR3 DNA: TGTGCCAGTAGTATTTACACCCTCCGTAGAGGTACTGAAGCTTTCTTT. The encoded protein is CASSIYTLRRGTEAFF. The V call is TRBV19, the J call TRBJ1-1, with D unresolved. Germline lookup yields CDR1 LNHDA and CDR2 SQIVND (reference sequence). The CDR3 is made up of 16 amino acids. V lost 3 bases and J lost 5, with 19 bases in between. The full variable domain, its missing parts supplied by reference TRBV19 and TRBJ1-1, is DGGITQSPKYLFRKEGQNVTLSCEQNLNHDAMYWYRQDPGQGLRLIYYSQIVNDFQKGDIAEGYSVSREKKESFPLTVTSAQKNPTAFYLCASSIYTLRRGTEAFFGQGTRLTVV.

Comments on this clone: Within the sample, other DNA sequences also encode this same CDR3. The gene calls are TRBV6-4 and TRBJ2-2; 9 bases are a match to TRBD2. J gave up 5 bases and V 0 bases, and 7 bases lay outside the gene matches. The CDR3 is 17 residues long. CDR1 is MRHNA, CDR2 SNTAGT, per germline. The CDR3 nucleotides are TGTGCCAGCAGTGACTCGTCCAGCGGGAGGCATACCGGGGAGCTGTTTTTT. It translates to CASSDSSSGRHTGELFF.

The chain uses TRBV7-2 and TRBJ2-7; tentative D call: TRBD1 (5 bases). The germline gives CDR1 SGHTA, CDR2 FQGNSA. Trimming left V 2 bases short and J 3 bases short, with 11 bases between. This CDR3 comprises 14 residues. The CDR3 DNA sequence: TGTGCCAGCAGCTTAAGCAGGGATATCTACGAGCAGTACTTC. As protein: CASSLSRDIYEQYF.

The chain links TRBV19 to TRBJ1-4; D perhaps matches TRBD1 (6 bases). CDR1 LNHDA and CDR2 SQIVND come from the germline V gene (reference sequence). Trimming took 4 bases from V and 8 from J, leaving 20 bases between them. CDR3 length: 16 residues. This CDR3 reads CASSTPSGQFPEKLFF. CDR3 DNA: TGTGCCAGTAGTACCCCCTCTGGACAGTTTCCCGAAAAACTGTTTTTT.

This clone showed up just once. The V call is TRBV9, the J call TRBJ1-4; D call uncertain. CDR1 SGDLS and CDR2 YYNGEE come from the germline V gene. Trimming pared 0 bases from V and 6 bases from J, leaving 9 bases between. The CDR3 is 14 amino acids. This CDR3 is CASSVGGFDEKLFF. CDR3 sequence (DNA): TGTGCCAGCAGCGTAGGAGGGTTTGATGAAAAACTGTTTTTT.

The chain is built from TRBV6-1 and TRBJ2-3, with D tentatively TRBD2 (5 bases). Germline V lookup: CDR1 MNHNS, CDR2 SASEGT. Deletions cut 7 bases from V and 0 bases from J, with 11 bases between. There are 14 residues in the CDR3. CDR3 nucleotides: TGTGCCAGCAAGATTAGCGAGAGCACAGATACGCAGTATTTT. Encoded protein: CASKISESTDTQYF.

V gene TRBV7-2 combines with J gene TRBJ2-7; 9 bases are shared with TRBD2. The CDR3 is 13 amino acids. J gave up 3 bases and V 5 bases, and 2 bases lay outside the gene matches. Per the germline V gene, CDR1 is SGHTA and CDR2 is FQGNSA. In DNA, the CDR3 is TGTGCCAGCAGCCGAGCGGGGGGCTACGAGCAGTACTTC. Its protein is CASSRAGGYEQYF.

V is TRBV6-6 and J is TRBJ2-5; D is ambiguous. The germline V gene encodes CDR1 MNHNY and CDR2 SVGAGI (reference sequence). This CDR3 comprises 14 residues. V was pared by 5 bases and J by 6 bases, with 16 bases between. The DNA of the CDR3 is TGTGCCAGCAGTATATCATCAGGAATTCAGACCCAGTACTTC. Translated, it gives CASSISSGIQTQYF.

V is TRBV5-6 and J is TRBJ2-5, with 11 bases lining up with TRBD2. CDR1 is SGHDT, CDR2 YYEEEE, per germline. V was pared by 1 base and J by 3 bases, with 5 bases of the junction left unmatched. The CDR3 sequence is 16 residues long. CDR3 in DNA: TGTGCCAGCAGCTTGTGGGCTAGCGGGAGGAAAGAGACCCAGTACTTC. Translation: CASSLWASGRKETQYF.

The J gene is TRBJ2-3, the V gene TRBV7-2, with D tentatively TRBD2 (5 bases). The germline gives CDR1 SGHTA, CDR2 FQGNSA. The length of the CDR3 is 15 residues. V lost 0 bases and J lost 2, with 9 bases in between. The CDR3 bases are TGTGCCAGCAGCTTAGCCCCGGGAACCACAGATACGCAGTATTTT. This gives the protein CASSLAPGTTDTQYF.

This clone appeared once. The chain joins TRBV9 to TRBJ2-2; 9 nucleotides match TRBD2. Germline-derived CDR1 and CDR2 are SGDLS and YYNGEE. The trim removed 0 bases at V and 5 bases at J, leaving 11 bases unmatched. CDR3 length: 18 amino acids. CDR3 region: CASSVGSAGGPGTGELFF. In DNA form, the CDR3 reads TGTGCCAGCAGCGTAGGCTCGGCGGGAGGGCCGGGGACCGGGGAGCTGTTTTTT.

V usage is TRBV7-8 and J usage is TRBJ1-5; the match to TRBD1 covers 11 bases. The germline V gene has CDR1 SGHVS and CDR2 FQNEAQ. The CDR3 has 16 residues. J gave up 7 bases and V 1 base, and 6 bases lay outside the gene matches. CDR3 region: CASSLVDRGLGQPQHF. The CDR3 DNA sequence: TGTGCCAGCAGCTTAGTGGACAGGGGGCTGGGGCAGCCCCAGCATTTT.

The chain recombines TRBV6-4 with TRBJ1-1; 7 positions agree with TRBD1. Germline CDR1 reads MRHNA; CDR2 reads SNTAGT. Germline trimming cut 6 bases from V and 10 bases from J; bases unmatched to any gene: 17. This CDR3 region has 15 residues. CDR3 sequence reads: CASRNQNRGPLGAFF. CDR3 bases: TGTGCCAGCAGAAACCAAAACAGGGGCCCTTTAGGAGCTTTCTTT.

This sequence joins TRBV4-3 and TRBJ1-2; D is unresolved. CDR1 LGHNA and CDR2 YSLEER come from the germline V gene. The CDR3 length is 11 residues. The V end lost 2 bases, the J end lost 8 bases, and 6 bases lay between the germline ends. This chain's CDR3 is CASSQNSGYTF. For the CDR3, the DNA is TGCGCCAGCAGCCAAAATAGCGGCTACACCTTC.

The V call is TRBV27, the J call TRBJ2-3; D remains ambiguous. The V gene's germline CDR1 is MNHEY and CDR2 SMNVEV (reference sequence). Trimming pared 4 bases from V and 2 bases from J, leaving 22 bases between. The CDR3 consists of 18 residues. As DNA, the CDR3 is TGTGCCAGCAGTTCAATACCGGGTCTCGCTCTTCACACAGATACGCAGTATTTT. Translation: CASSSIPGLALHTDTQYF.